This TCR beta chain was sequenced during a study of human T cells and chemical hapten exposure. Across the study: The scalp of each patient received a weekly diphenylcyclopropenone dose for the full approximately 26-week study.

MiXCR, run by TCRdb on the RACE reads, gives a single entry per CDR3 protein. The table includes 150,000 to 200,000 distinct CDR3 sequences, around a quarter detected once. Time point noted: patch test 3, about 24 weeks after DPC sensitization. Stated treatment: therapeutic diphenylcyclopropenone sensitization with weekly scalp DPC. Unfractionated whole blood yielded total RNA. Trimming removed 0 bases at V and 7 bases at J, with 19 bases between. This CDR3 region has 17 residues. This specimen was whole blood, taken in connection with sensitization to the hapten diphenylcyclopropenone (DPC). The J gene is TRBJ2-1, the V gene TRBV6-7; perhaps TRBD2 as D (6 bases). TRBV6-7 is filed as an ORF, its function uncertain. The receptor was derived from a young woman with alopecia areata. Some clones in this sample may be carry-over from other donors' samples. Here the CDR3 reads CASSYSIGGTLENEQFF. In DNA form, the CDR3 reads TGTGCCAGCAGTTACTCGATCGGCGGGACTTTGGAGAATGAGCAGTTCTTC.